This record concerns one TCR beta chain sequence. Its antigen is currently unknown. This sample was included in a study of CD8 T cells in ankylosing spondylitis. Whole-study results and caveats: Peripheral blood samples showed relatively rare disease-linked clones, and these clones were CD8+. Seemingly distinctive of ankylosing spondylitis blood was a TCR beta motif formed by eight highly homologous variants.

TCRdb independently ran MiXCR on the 5' RACE reads; one entry per CDR3 protein. The table records 230,000 or so distinct CDR3 sequences, 15% to 20% of them present only once. CDR3 length: 15 residues. CDR1 is MNHEY, CDR2 SMNVEV, per germline (reference sequence). V lost 6 bases to trimming and J lost 2 bases; unmatched junction nucleotides: 7. The chain uses TRBV27 and TRBJ2-5; 9 bases line up with TRBD1. This TCR came from a male donor with ankylosing spondylitis or in good health (not recorded which). Sequenced sample: blood, either unsorted or a sorted T cell fraction (not recorded which). The CDR3 nucleotides read TGTGCCAGCAGACGAGGACAGGGGCATCAAGAGACCCAGTACTTC. Translating gives CASRRGQGHQETQYF.